The rows below give T cell receptor beta chains drawn from one sample of a study of cytomegalovirus exposure and HLA in healthy donors. The data were produced by immunoSEQ multiplex PCR, yet TCRdb's version contains in-frame clones alone and is incomplete. This sample has 140,000 to 150,000 clones, with almost 80% found just once. What was sequenced was PBMCs. These receptors were taken from a young woman in good health and CMV-seronegative. The CDR3 runs from the conserved cysteine through the conserved F or W. D genes are given only for firm matches. Clone size is not always given. Where it is, it says once, few, many or a class for expanded clones.

CSVEPTAGQGISTDTQYF	TGCAGCGTTGAACCGACGGCCGGACAGGGGATAAGCACAGATACGCAGTATTTT	NA	TRBD1	TRBV29-1	TRBJ2-3
CASSLGGVNEQFF	TGTGCCAGCAGCTTAGGGGGGGTCAATGAGCAGTTCTTC	NA	NA	TRBV7-7	TRBJ2-1
CASSELRTGSGYTF	TGTGCCAGCAGTGAATTAAGGACAGGGAGCGGCTACACCTTC	NA	TRBD1	TRBV25-1	TRBJ1-2
CASSLAGLAGGLTGELFF	TGCGCCAGCAGCTTGGCCGGACTAGCGGGGGGCCTCACCGGGGAGCTGTTTTTT	NA	TRBD2	TRBV5-1	TRBJ2-2
CASSAGYTEAFF	TGTGCCAGCAGTGCAGGGTACACTGAAGCTTTCTTT	NA	NA	TRBV9	TRBJ1-1
CASSPIGQDGAFF	TGTGCCAGCAGCCCAATTGGACAGGATGGAGCTTTCTTT	NA	TRBD1	TRBV6-5	TRBJ1-1
CASSTGPESYEQYF	TGTGCCAGCAGCACTGGGCCGGAATCCTACGAGCAGTACTTC	NA	NA	TRBV5-6	TRBJ2-7
CASTPQRGSGANTGELFF	TGCGCCAGCACCCCCCAAAGAGGTTCGGGAGCGAACACCGGGGAGCTGTTTTTT	NA	NA	TRBV4-1	TRBJ2-2
CASSLTGTGLPYGYTF	TGTGCCAGCAGCTTAACGGGAACAGGTTTACCGTATGGCTACACCTTC	NA	NA	TRBV7-3	TRBJ1-2
CASSPGLFRAYEQYF	TGCGCCAGCAGCCCGGGACTCTTTCGAGCCTACGAGCAGTACTTC	NA	NA	TRBV4-1	TRBJ2-7
CASSPWGQGASGYTF	TGTGCCAGCAGCCCTTGGGGACAGGGGGCGAGTGGCTACACCTTC	NA	TRBD1	TRBV13	TRBJ1-2
CASSSTVNYGYTF	TGTGCCAGCAGTTCGACAGTTAACTATGGCTACACCTTC	few	NA	TRBV27	TRBJ1-2
CASSQDRVTEQYF	TGCGCCAGCAGCCAAGACAGGGTAACCGAGCAGTACTTC	NA	NA	TRBV4-3	TRBJ2-7
CASSVGQGSYQPQHF	TGTGCCAGCAGTGTAGGACAGGGCTCCTATCAGCCCCAGCATTTT	NA	TRBD1	TRBV28	TRBJ1-5
CASSLVPGRATDTQYF	TGTGCCAGCAGCTTGGTGCCCGGGAGGGCTACAGATACGCAGTATTTT	once	TRBD2	TRBV7-9	TRBJ2-3
CAWSPTANYGYTF	TGTGCCTGGAGTCCGACAGCCAACTATGGCTACACCTTC	NA	NA	TRBV30	TRBJ1-2
CSSRAGGTDTQYF	TGCAGCTCGAGGGCAGGGGGAACAGATACGCAGTATTTT	NA	TRBD1	TRBV29-1	TRBJ2-3
CASGLPNMNTEAFF	TGTGCCAGCGGACTACCGAACATGAACACTGAAGCTTTCTTT	few	NA	TRBV7-9	TRBJ1-1
CASSLDLAVQYF	TGTGCCAGCAGCTTAGACCTAGCGGTGCAGTATTTT	NA	TRBD2	TRBV7-2	TRBJ2-3
CASSHNTVAGYGYTF	TGTGCCAGCAGCCATAATACAGTGGCAGGGTACGGCTACACCTTC	once	NA	TRBV11-2	TRBJ1-2
CASSVGLGQGAEAFF	TGTGCCAGCAGCGTAGGATTAGGACAGGGGGCCGAAGCTTTCTTT	NA	TRBD1	TRBV9	TRBJ1-1
CASRPTGTGDTEAFF	TGTGCCAGTAGGCCAACAGGGACCGGGGACACTGAAGCTTTCTTT	NA	NA	TRBV19	TRBJ1-1
CASSLPRDKLFF	TGTGCCAGCAGCTTACCCAGGGATAAACTGTTTTTT	NA	NA	TRBV7-6	TRBJ1-4
CASSMSGVYGYTF	TGTGCCAGTAGTATGTCAGGGGTCTATGGCTACACCTTC	NA	NA	TRBV19	TRBJ1-2
CASSLQGEAFF	TGCGCCAGCAGCTTACAGGGAGAAGCTTTCTTT	NA	NA	TRBV5-1	TRBJ1-1
CASSDRGQLWDTEAFF	TGTGCCAGCAGTGACCGGGGACAGTTGTGGGACACTGAAGCTTTCTTT	few	TRBD1	TRBV6-4	TRBJ1-1
CASSLRTGVPTDTQYF	TGTGCCAGCTCACTTAGGACAGGGGTCCCCACAGATACGCAGTATTTT	NA	TRBD1	TRBV18	TRBJ2-3
CASSQPGGGDTF	TGTGCCAGCAGTCAACCGGGAGGAGGGGACACCTTC	NA	NA	TRBV6-5	TRBJ1-2
CASSLQGNTGELFF	TGTGCCAGCAGCTTACAGGGGAACACCGGGGAGCTGTTTTTT	NA	NA	TRBV5-4	TRBJ2-2
CASSAWGQEDYEAFF	TGTGCCAGCAGCGCGTGGGGACAGGAGGATTATGAAGCTTTCTTT	NA	TRBD1	TRBV9	TRBJ1-1
CASSSLDGGIAAGGNTIYF	TGTGCCAGCAGCTCCCTGGACGGGGGGATCGCAGCTGGTGGAAACACCATATATTTT	NA	NA	TRBV7-8	TRBJ1-3
CASSSQGSGANVLTF	TGTGCCAGTAGCTCCCAGGGCTCTGGGGCCAACGTCCTGACTTTC	NA	NA	TRBV19	TRBJ2-6
CASGIGTGGKGYTF	TGTGCCAGTGGAATTGGGACAGGGGGTAAAGGCTACACCTTC	NA	TRBD1	TRBV6-6	TRBJ1-2
CASSPLRAGGISPLHF	TGTGCCAGCAGTCCCCTGAGGGCAGGGGGCATTTCACCCCTCCACTTT	NA	TRBD1	TRBV27	TRBJ1-6
CSVGGSENNSPLHF	TGCAGCGTTGGTGGGAGTGAGAATAATTCACCCCTCCACTTT	NA	NA	TRBV29-1	TRBJ1-6
CASSQGALGYTF	TGTGCCAGCAGCCAGGGGGCTTTAGGCTACACCTTC	NA	TRBD1	TRBV6-6	TRBJ1-2
CASSLVAAPMAGELFF	TGCGCCAGCAGCTTGGTGGCGGCCCCGATGGCCGGGGAGCTGTTTTTT	NA	NA	TRBV5-1	TRBJ2-2
CAWSVAQIEAFF	TGTGCCTGGAGTGTCGCCCAGATTGAAGCTTTCTTT	NA	NA	TRBV30	TRBJ1-1
CASSLTGVVRGGYTF	TGTGCCAGCAGTTTAACAGGGGTAGTTCGGGGTGGCTACACCTTC	NA	TRBD1	TRBV27	TRBJ1-2
CASSLDQQGRTNYGYTF	TGTGCCAGCAGCTTAGATCAACAGGGAAGAACTAACTATGGCTACACCTTC	few	NA	TRBV7-9	TRBJ1-2
CASSSWAKNQPQHF	TGTGCCAGCAGCTCCTGGGCCAAAAATCAGCCCCAGCATTTT	NA	NA	TRBV7-8	TRBJ1-5
CASSEQRGGRDLTF	TGTGCCAGCAGTGAACAGCGGGGGGGTAGGGACCTGACTTTC	NA	TRBD2	TRBV6-4	TRBJ2-6
CASSFKPNTEAFF	TGTGCCAGCAGCTTTAAGCCGAACACTGAAGCTTTCTTT	few	NA	TRBV11-1	TRBJ1-1
CASSPGQGVTEAFF	TGTGCCAGCAGCCCCGGACAGGGTGTGACTGAAGCTTTCTTT	medium-sized	TRBD1	TRBV11-2	TRBJ1-1
CSVEDRGKGGQGAYNEQFF	TGCAGCGTTGAAGATCGGGGAAAGGGTGGGCAGGGGGCCTACAATGAGCAGTTCTTC	NA	TRBD1	TRBV29-1	TRBJ2-1
CASSPGLAGGRDEQFF	TGTGCCAGCAGCCCCGGACTAGCGGGGGGGCGGGATGAGCAGTTCTTC	NA	TRBD2	TRBV7-9	TRBJ2-1
CASSLNNLQGGAFF	TGTGCCAGCAGTTTAAACAACCTACAGGGTGGCGCTTTCTTT	NA	NA	TRBV27	TRBJ1-1
CASSDRRDRIKNEQYF	TGTGCCAGCAGCGATCGCCGGGACAGGATAAAGAACGAGCAGTACTTC	NA	TRBD1	TRBV7-2	TRBJ2-7
CASSYDLAGGNGYTF	TGTGCCAGCAGTTACGACCTGGCAGGGGGCAATGGCTACACCTTC	NA	TRBD1	TRBV6-5	TRBJ1-2
CASSLGTNSYGYTF	TGTGCCAGCAGCTTGGGGACTAATTCCTATGGCTACACCTTC	once	NA	TRBV5-6	TRBJ1-2
CASSPQGTGRTEAFF	TGCGCCAGCAGCCCCCAGGGCACGGGCCGCACTGAAGCTTTCTTT	NA	NA	TRBV4-3	TRBJ1-1
CASSPDRMNTEAFF	TGTGCCAGCAGCCCGGACAGAATGAACACTGAAGCTTTCTTT	once	NA	TRBV7-9	TRBJ1-1
CASSGQVNYGYTF	TGTGCCAGCAGCGGACAGGTTAACTATGGCTACACCTTC	few	TRBD1	TRBV7-2	TRBJ1-2
CASRDRSSTEAFF	TGTGCCAGCAGGGACAGGAGCAGCACTGAAGCTTTCTTT	NA	TRBD1	TRBV2	TRBJ1-1